This T cell receptor beta chain was captured in a study of CD4 T cells in relation to SARS-CoV-2 and coronaviruses. Overall study: Crossreactive spike epitopes shared across donors were mapped to their HLA restriction. Study results and caveats: The cross-reactivity analysis covered only spike protein, not other viral proteins.

Unexposed donor CD4+ T cells date from 2011-2018, before the COVID-19 pandemic. After 10 to 11 days of culture, CD4+ T cells were isolated. Testing used SARS-CoV-2 S/N and four cold-coronavirus spikes on unexposed-donor CD4+ T cells, cells permitting. This clone was observed a few times. Antigen specificity is unknown. Sequencing used immunoSEQ multiplex PCR; TCRdb keeps in-frame clones, though not all of them. The data contain roughly 24,000 clones, around 76% of them seen just once; the ten biggest clones take up under 15%. Material: CD4+ T cells from PBMCs, cultured in vitro. This sequence was found in a human donor in good health.

The CDR3 spells CASSPQLGQGTEQYF. CDR3 DNA: TGTGCCAGCAGCCCCCAACTGGGACAGGGGACCGAGCAGTACTTC. The chain has TRBV7-7 and TRBJ2-7; TRBD1 matches 10 bases. V trimming: 5 bases; J trimming: 6 bases; junction bases outside the gene matches: 10. The CDR3 extends over 15 amino acids. CDR1 is SSHAT and CDR2 is FNYEAQ in the germline V gene (reference sequence).